The 17 T cell receptor beta chains below come from one sample, sequenced in a study of T cell clonality in common variable immunodeficiency. Study results and caveats: Reportedly, TCR beta sequences from common variable immunodeficiency showed fewer deletions and N-nucleotide insertions.

No antigen is known for these receptors. Using immunoSEQ multiplex PCR, the repertoire was profiled, and TCRdb retains in-frame clones only, with some absent. In total the sample includes around 3,600 clones, none of them seen once. Material for sequencing was peripheral blood mononuclear cells. Receptors originate from a human donor with common variable immunodeficiency.

Points on this clone: The read gets to within 3 residues of the CDR3 end, and the germline J gene fills in the rest. V gene TRBV7-9 combines with J gene TRBJ1-4, with TRBD1 matching 9 bases. Trimming removed 5 bases from V and 7 bases from J; junction bases left unmatched: 8. Germline CDR1 SEHNR, CDR2 FQNEAQ (reference sequence). The CDR3 sequence is 15 residues long. Incomplete CDR3 DNA: TGTGCCAGCAGCCGACCCGGGACAGGGTCTGAAAAA. It yields the protein CASSRPGTGSEK. The full CDR3 protein is CASSRPGTGSEKLFF.

There are a few counts of this clone. The read comes to an end 3 residues before the CDR3 does, leaving the germline J gene to fill in the end. V gene TRBV7-9 combines with J gene TRBJ1-4; TRBD1 might be the D (5 bases). V was clipped by 5 bases and J by 8 bases, with 15 bases between them. Germline V gives CDR1 SEHNR, CDR2 FQNEAQ (reference sequence). CDR3 length: 14 residues. The CDR3 DNA, read in part, is TGTGCCAGCAGCGGCCGGGGGGGGGTGGAAAAA. Translated, it gives CASSGRGGVEK. The full CDR3 protein is CASSGRGGVEKLFF.

This clone was seen more than once but under ten times. In the same sample, other DNA sequences code for this CDR3. The sequenced CDR3 bases are TGTGCCAGCAGCTGGGGACTAGCGGGGGACTACGAG. This gives the protein CASSWGLAGDYE. From start to end, the CDR3 is CASSWGLAGDYEQYF. The chain recombines TRBV5-6 with TRBJ2-7; 14 nucleotides agree with TRBD2. The read ends 3 residues shy of where the CDR3 ends; the end is completed using the germline J gene. CDR1 and CDR2 (germline): SGHDT, YYEEEE. The CDR3 runs 15 residues. With 3 bases clipped from V and 3 bases from J, the junction kept 2 bases outside the gene matches.

This clone has at least ten counts. The read gets to within 3 residues of the CDR3 end, and the germline J gene fills in the rest. The chain recombines TRBV5-1 with TRBJ2-5; 8 bases align to TRBD2. Germline V lookup: CDR1 SGHRS, CDR2 YFSETQ. V was pared by 0 bases and J by 4 bases, with 8 bases of the junction left unmatched. This CDR3 has 16 residues. The DNA read from the CDR3 is TGCGCCAGCAGCTTGGCTACGGGGGGGCTTTCAGAGACC. Translated, it gives CASSLATGGLSET. The whole CDR3 sequence reads CASSLATGGLSETQYF.

In the case of this clone: The CDR3 goes on 3 residues after the read ends, and that part is filled in from the germline J gene. The rearrangement links TRBV7-9 to TRBJ2-3, with D unclear. The V end lost 11 bases, the J end lost 0 bases, and 18 bases lay between the germline ends. The CDR3 spans 15 residues. CDR1 SEHNR and CDR2 FQNEAQ come from the germline V gene (reference sequence). The CDR3 sequence: CARNPEGPSTDTQYF. The sequenced part of the CDR3 DNA is TGTGCCCGAAACCCCGAAGGTCCTAGCACAGATACG.

This clone showed up many times. Read sequence stops 3 residues before the CDR3 end, and the germline J gene provides the missing end. V gene TRBV2 combines with J gene TRBJ1-2; perhaps TRBD1 as D (5 bases). The germline V and J ends were trimmed by 7 bases and 7 bases, with 22 bases remaining between them. Germline V gives CDR1 SNHLY, CDR2 FYNNEI. The length of the CDR3 is 15 residues. The CDR3 DNA, read in part, is TGTGCCAGCATCGAACGCAGGGTTTGGTTCGGTGGC. It encodes CASIERRVWFGG. The CDR3 in full is CASIERRVWFGGYTF.

The part of the CDR3 DNA that was read is TGTGCCAGTAGTATAGGCATGGGCAGGGTCGGGTATCAGCCC. Protein: CASSIGMGRVGYQP. The entire CDR3 reads CASSIGMGRVGYQPQHF. The J gene is TRBJ1-5, the V gene TRBV19; D may be TRBD1 (5 bases). The read ends 3 residues shy of where the CDR3 ends; the end is completed using the germline J gene. Germline V gene data show CDR1 as LNHDA and CDR2 as SQIVND (reference sequence). The CDR3 runs 17 residues. V was clipped by 1 base and J by 5 bases, with 18 bases between them.

In its sample, this clone was seen many times. The CDR3 end falls 3 residues outside the read, so it is completed with the germline J gene. The chain employs TRBV28 and TRBJ1-5; 8 bases align to TRBD1. There are 14 residues in the CDR3. J was trimmed by 6 bases and V by 8 bases; bases with no gene match: 9. CDR1 MDHEN and CDR2 SYDVKM come from the germline V gene. The CDR3 reads CASLLQGAGQPQHF. The DNA read from the CDR3 is TGTGCCAGCCTCCTTCAGGGGGCGGGTCAGCCC.

Many counts were recorded for this clone. The read ends 3 residues early relative to the CDR3; the germline J gene fills the gap. This chain connects TRBV20-1 to TRBJ2-5; 8 bases are shared with TRBD2. The V gene's germline CDR1 is DFQATT and CDR2 SNEGSKA (reference sequence). The CDR3 totals 16 residues. The J segment lost 1 base and the V segment lost 0 bases, leaving 7 bases of the junction unmatched. The part of the CDR3 DNA that was read is TGCAGTGCTAGAGATAGAGCGGGGGCCCCCCAAGAGACC. As protein: CSARDRAGAPQET. The full CDR3 sequence reads CSARDRAGAPQETQYF.

This clone occurred many times. The read ends 3 residues early relative to the CDR3; the germline J gene fills the gap. V and J are TRBV7-3 and TRBJ1-2, with D possibly TRBD1 on 5 matching bases. Germline V gene lookup returns CDR1 SGHTA and CDR2 FQGTGA. The CDR3 runs to 13 residues. The CDR3 loop reads CASSLNGQGGYTF. CDR3 DNA (partial): TGTGCCAGCAGCTTAAACGGGCAGGGAGGC.

This clone was counted between two and nine times. The germline gene is not matched at one end of the junction; a read error may be the cause. Sequencing ends 3 residues short of the CDR3 end; the germline J gene provides the rest. The chain has TRBV7-9 and TRBJ2-3; tentatively, D is TRBD2 (6 bases). CDR1 and CDR2 from the germline V gene are SEHNR and FQNEAQ (reference sequence). This CDR3 spans 11 amino acids. The CDR3 region is CSSGPTDTQYF. The CDR3 bases that were read are TGTTCCAGCGGGCCCACAGATACG. Complete variable domain (other parts from reference TRBV7-9 and TRBJ2-3): DTGVSQNPRHKITKRGQNVTFRCDPISEHNRLYWYRQTLGQGPEFLTYFQNEAQLEKSRLLSDRFSAERPKGSFSTLEIQRTEQGDSAMYLCSSGPTDTQYFGPGTRLTVL.

Turning to this clone: From the germline J gene comes the end of the CDR3, since the read stops 3 residues before it. The V gene is TRBV18, the J gene TRBJ2-1; the D gene is possibly TRBD1 (6 bases). V lost 5 bases and J lost 8, with 13 bases in between. The CDR3 covers 13 residues. Germline V lookup: CDR1 KGHSH, CDR2 LQKENI. CDR3 DNA (partial): TGTGCCAGCTCAACTACAGGGATTGATGAG. Translated: CASSTTGIDE. The full-length CDR3 reads as CASSTTGIDEQFF.

At least ten counts were recorded for this clone. The read ends 3 residues before the CDR3 terminus; that terminus is restored from the germline J gene. This chain joins TRBV2 and TRBJ1-3; possible D gene TRBD1, 6 bases. This CDR3 is 13 amino acids long. V lost 7 bases to trimming and J lost 3 bases, with 10 bases between them. CDR1 is SNHLY, CDR2 FYNNEI, per germline. Incomplete CDR3 DNA: TGTGCCAGCATGAAAGGGGGTGGAAACACC. This encodes CASMKGGGNT. The whole CDR3 sequence is CASMKGGGNTIYF. Using reference TRBV2 and TRBJ1-3 for the parts outside the CDR3, the full variable domain is EPEVTQTPSHQVTQMGQEVILRCVPISNHLYFYWYRQILGQKVEFLVSFYNNEISEKSEIFDDQFSVERPDGSNFTLKIRSTKLEDSAMYFCASMKGGGNTIYFGEGSWLTVV.

In the case of this clone: From the germline J gene comes the end of the CDR3, since the read stops 3 residues before it. This chain links TRBV19 with TRBJ1-1, with D possibly matching TRBD1 (5 bases). V gave up 6 bases and J gave up 4 bases, with 12 bases separating them. Germline V gene lookup returns CDR1 LNHDA and CDR2 SQIVND (reference sequence). This CDR3 has 13 amino acids. The part of the CDR3 DNA that was read is TGTGCCAGTAGGACAGAATGGGGCACTGAA. Its protein is CASRTEWGTE. The whole CDR3 protein is CASRTEWGTEAFF.

This clone is labeled medium-sized. Coverage ceases 3 residues before the CDR3 finishes, and the germline J gene fills in the end. This chain uses TRBV9 with TRBJ2-1; TRBD2 matches at 9 bases. The CDR3 has 16 residues. Germline V gene data show CDR1 as SGDLS and CDR2 as YYNGEE. V lost 0 bases and J lost 4; bases outside the gene matches: 5. CDR3 loop: CASSVAGSGGYNEQFF. The sequenced part of the CDR3 DNA is TGTGCCAGCAGCGTAGCAGGTAGCGGGGGTTACAATGAG.

This clone was observed a few times. The sequenced CDR3 bases are TGTGCCAGCAGCGTGGGTGGGGGGTTGAATGAG. It codes for CASSVGGGLNE. Given in full, the CDR3 is CASSVGGGLNEQFF. The chain is built from TRBV7-2 and TRBJ2-1; possible D gene TRBD2, 6 bases. The read halts 3 residues ahead of the CDR3 end, with the missing end drawn from the germline J gene. The CDR3 has 14 amino acids. V was shortened by 5 bases and J by 7 bases, with 15 bases between the two germline ends. Germline assignment: CDR1 SGHTA and CDR2 FQGNSA.

Only a few counts were recorded for this clone. The sequence runs out 3 residues before the end of the CDR3; the remainder is reconstructed from the germline J gene. The chain combines TRBV7-6 with TRBJ1-6; no definite D call. Trimming stripped 1 base from V and 9 bases from J, with 10 bases between. CDR1 is SGHVS, CDR2 FNYEAQ, per germline. The length of the CDR3 is 14 residues. CDR3 DNA, as far as it was read: TGTGCCAGCAGCTTAGAGGCGGGTTCTTCACCC. Translating it yields CASSLEAGSSP. The CDR3 in full is CASSLEAGSSPLHF.